The present TCR beta chain was sequenced within a study of T cells in Graves' hyperthyroidism and ophthalmopathy. Turning to the study itself: Peripheral blood was drawn at first diagnosis, prior to all treatment.

This clonotype was counted once. The patients, who ranged from 18 to 65 in age, presented with newly diagnosed hyperthyroidism lasting under 2 months. Exclusion followed for patients with uncontrolled infection, other autoimmune disease, pregnancy or lactation. This sample holds PBMCs from about 10 ml fresh peripheral blood. TCR beta CDR3 sequences were amplified from RNA transcripts. Researchers ran a first-round RT-PCR on the TCR CDR3 using the HTBI primer set. MiXCR, applied by TCRdb to the multiplex PCR reads, yields one record per CDR3 protein. The table shows about 26,000 distinct CDR3 sequences, with roughly 45% occurring only once. This clonotype was obtained from a woman aged 30 to 39 with Graves' hyperthyroidism. Sequenced material: blood.

CDR3 sequence (DNA): TGTGCCAGCAGCGGTACAGCTCTCCATAGCAATCAGCCCCAGCATTTT. Translation: CASSGTALHSNQPQHF. The chain carries TRBV5-5 and TRBJ1-5; unclear D gene. The germline V and J ends were trimmed by 4 bases and 0 bases, with 14 bases remaining between them. The CDR3 is made up of 16 amino acids. CDR1 and CDR2 from the germline V gene are SGHKS and YYEKEE (reference sequence).